Below, one TCR beta chain is given with its context. The antigen it recognizes is unknown. There are no base qualities to consult, and no much larger clone falls within one base. Preparation of the library involved the immunoSEQ multiplex PCR assay. To provide template for TCR sequencing, every sample had RNA extracted and reverse transcribed into cDNA. SuperScript III was used to make first-strand cDNA, primed with a 2:1 mix of oligo-dT and random hexamers. A synthetic immune receptor repertoire was used to measure amplification bias, and any remaining bias was corrected computationally. Per the authors' processing: Raw reads were preprocessed to remove errors, and CDR3 was defined by IMGT conventions from the conserved cysteine to phenylalanine. Clonality was computed as 1 minus the Shannon entropy, with the entropy normalized by log2 of the number of productive unique TCRs. Whether each scalp clone was CD4 or CD8 was inferred by checking scalp TCRbeta sequences against the CD4 and CD8 repertoires from sorted blood. The source is immuneACCESS, and TCRdb retained only in-frame sequences with V and J called. Part of the clones is not carried over; for the studies checked, unresolved V genes explain less than half of this, and the remainder is unexplained. V, J and clone size are those of that table, while D and trimming were read from the DNA. This sample gives more than 150,000 clones in total; 60% to 70% of them show up just once. The ten largest clones add up to 3% to 4% of the sample.

The time point label on this specimen signifies: around 29 days on oral tofacitinib. The sample's treatment or condition label is to be understood as: oral pan-JAK inhibitor, 5-10 mg twice daily. Lesional scalp punch biopsies and peripheral blood were obtained from alopecia areata patients. PBMCs were isolated by density centrifugation and stained for CD3, CD4 and CD8, after which CD4+ and CD8+ T cells were sorted on a FACSAria. The data were obtained in a study of CD8+ T cells in alopecia areata listed by TCRdb under 2018. About the full investigation: The treated patients took part in an open-label pilot trial in which moderate-to-severe alopecia areata was treated with oral tofacitinib at 5 to 10 mg twice daily. Patients stayed on tofacitinib for 6 to 18 months and then had 6 months of follow-up off drug so that delayed response and recurrence could be assessed. For the treated patients, the SALT score, which quantifies what percentage of scalp surface area is affected, served as the measure of disease severity. In both human patients and the C3H/HeJ mouse model, the study applied high-throughput TCRbeta sequencing to look at T cell clonal expansion in alopecia areata. Human TCRbeta sequencing covered scalp tissue and sorted CD4+ and CD8+ peripheral blood T cells from patchy and totalis/universalis alopecia areata patients and healthy controls. Patients on tofacitinib were biopsied at baseline and after 4 and 24 weeks of treatment, and several of the patients also had a later scalp biopsy. Clonality in the scalp was compared among normal scalp (n=4), patchy alopecia areata scalp (n=8), and alopecia totalis/universalis scalp (n=8). The RNA source kit depended on sample type: the PAXgene miRNA kit for fixed scalp, the miRNeasy kit for PBMCs, and the RNeasy kit for mouse skin. TCRbeta CDR3 regions were amplified by immunoSEQ multiplex PCR with 35 Vbeta forward and 13 Jbeta reverse primers.

General study outcomes and caveats: Higher clonality and more expanded CD8+ clones were observed in lesional scalp than in normal scalp, particularly in alopecia totalis/universalis, a finding suggestive of antigenic drive. TCR sequences shared between patients were less clear than in mice, possibly partly because of HLA diversity in the patient population. Many expanded lesional clones were found to persist in scalp and blood during tofacitinib treatment, and relapse after treatment cessation may be partly explained by this persistence. Resident alphabeta T cells in normal human skin are also sequenced, complicating scalp TCR repertoire analysis, unlike mouse skin dominated by gammadelta T cells. The treated cohort was small, with a single nonresponder, so links between baseline CD8+ expansion and response need larger studies. Tofacitinib significantly decreased scalp clonality and the number of expanded CD8+ clones among the top 100 scalp clones.

The sequenced sample was CD4+ T cells sorted from blood, obtained at week 4, from a patient treated with tofacitinib. This clonotype originated in a human donor with alopecia areata.

Here the CDR3 is given as CAWSIGAFGEQYF. At the DNA level, the sequence is TGTGCCTGGAGTATTGGGGCTTTCGGGGAGCAGTACTTC. The chain links TRBV30 with TRBJ2-7, with a tentative D gene TRBD1 over 5 matching bases. From the cysteine up to the phenylalanine, the CDR3 has a length of 13 residues. Only the CDR3 DNA is retained, 39 bases long and in frame from the first base. CDR1 and CDR2, looked up from the germline V gene (reference sequence), are GTSNPN and SVGIG. V lost 2 bases and J lost 7 bases; the stretch between them is 15 bases long.